This T cell receptor (beta chain) was captured in a study of brain T cells in children with intractable seizures. Whole-study results and caveats: Absence of clones before surgery may stem from lower sequencing depth. Viral specificity was inferred only from CDR3 similarity; HCMV serostatus was unknown.

Sequencing was performed with immunoSEQ multiplex PCR; in TCRdb, only in-frame clones are kept and a portion is missing. The sample consists of 60,000 to 65,000 clones, more than 95% of them appearing once. The V end lost 1 base, the J end lost 6 bases, and 10 bases lay between the germline ends. The CDR3 covers 15 residues. Germline V gene sequence: CDR1 SGHTA, CDR2 FQGNSA. As regards this clone: Its matching antigen is unknown.

Only cases whose brain tissue showed the highest T cell transcript signatures were sequenced. Pre-surgery treatment included at least one anti-epileptic drug. Specimen: peripheral blood, collected at surgery. The sequence came from a boy younger than two with focal cortical dysplasia and intractable seizures. The chain has TRBV7-2 and TRBJ1-6; D not resolved. The CDR3 region has the DNA TGTGCCAGCAGCTTAGAGGGCAAAGCTAATTCACCCCTCCACTTT. Translating gives CASSLEGKANSPLHF. Filled out from reference TRBV7-2 and TRBJ1-6, the complete variable domain reads GAGVSQSPSNKVTEKGKDVELRCDPISGHTALYWYRQSLGQGLEFLIYFQGNSAPDKSGLPSDRFSAERTGGSVSTLTIQRTQQEDSAVYLCASSLEGKANSPLHFGNGTRLTVT.